This TCR beta chain was identified in a study of human T cells and chemical hapten exposure (dated by TCRdb to the early 2020s). About the full investigation: For sensitization, 2% DPC in acetone was applied to a 2 cm by 2 cm area of upper inner arm skin. Throughout the study period of roughly 24 weeks, patients also received therapeutic DPC doses to the scalp every week. Patch testing was done on the upper back using Finn chambers containing 0.01% DPC, and results were scored after 6 days according to International Contact Dermatitis Research Group standards. The patient cohort, mostly female, included alopecia areata with under or over 50% scalp involvement, alopecia totalis and alopecia universalis. Libraries were pooled for sequencing, and variation in per-sample TCR yields was attributed mainly to small differences in library volumes within the pool. This study followed changes in the peripheral blood TCR repertoire in vivo during primary and secondary sensitization of alopecia patients to the hapten diphenylcyclopropenone (DPC). Patient blood was sampled pre-sensitization (week 0) and at 2, 6 and about 24 weeks after DPC sensitization. For TCR sequencing, blood came from about 28 alopecia patients at anywhere from one to four time points (pre-sensitization, 2, 6 and 24 weeks).

The sample's time point label is to be understood as: patch test 3, about 24 weeks after DPC sensitization. This specimen's treatment or condition label, per the study, means: therapeutic diphenylcyclopropenone sensitization with weekly scalp DPC. At each patch-test visit, blood was drawn before the patch test was applied. To be eligible, patients had to be aged 18 to 70, diagnosed with alopecia and judged suitable for DPC therapy, while pregnant patients were excluded. Unfractionated whole blood was collected in Tempus Blood RNA tubes, and total RNA was extracted from that blood. Beyond this particular receptor, the publication reports: DPC sensitization did not change how many TCRs were above 1 in 1000 frequency, and no evidence was found of alterations in global repertoire structure. Compared with pre-sensitization or healthy control sets, expanded TCRs formed significantly more large CDR3 similarity clusters, which is consistent with antigen-driven responses. After repeated subsampling, the strength of the expansion versus patch-test correlation and the threshold at which it became significant changed. Patch test score was positively correlated with the number of PT1 expanded TCRs, with significance at thresholds 8, 16 and 32 but not at 4. Alopecia, a presumed autoimmune disease, was present in all patients, so the immune response of the patients might differ from that of healthy individuals.

With regard to this clonotype: Its binding antigen is unknown. Mismatch with germline at one junction end may stem from a read error.

Counted from cysteine to phenylalanine, this CDR3 has 12 amino acids. Here the CDR3 DNA is all that survives: 36 bases in frame from base 1. The germline V gene (reference sequence) provides CDR1 DFQATT and CDR2 SNEGSKA. Library method: RACE. Data came from a NextSeq 500. Library preparation attached unique molecular identifiers to individual cDNA molecules for quantitative, reproducible TCR counting. For every blood RNA sample, sequencing covered both the TCR alpha and TCR beta chains. In the source study's methods: Samples had a median of roughly 100,000 TCRs, with a range from about 23,224 to 750,000. V, J and CDR3 annotation of the TCR reads was carried out using the Decombinator software suite. For the PS versus PT1 abundance plots, all samples were subsampled to the same number of TCRs (28,000). Expanded TCRs were defined as absent before sensitization and observed at least eight times at the 2-week time point. The public reads were run again by TCRdb, first through fastp at Q25 and then through MiXCR, and only productive beta chains were kept. Under each unique CDR3 protein, matching rows form one entry showing the most common genes and DNA. These V and J calls rely on TCRdb rather than the paper's analysis. The sample table lists about 160,000 distinct CDR3 sequences, roughly 25% of them with a count of one. The top ten constitute 2.1% of the sample.

Recombination joined TRBV20-1 with TRBJ1-1; the D gene remains uncertain. The source was whole blood, collected in connection with sensitization to the hapten diphenylcyclopropenone (DPC). The clonotype was recovered from a woman aged 18-29 years with alopecia areata. Some clones in this sample may be carry-over from other donors' samples. The CDR3 reads as follows: CSASDRNTKAFF. The nucleotide sequence reads as follows: TGCAGTGCCTCCGATAGGAACACTAAAGCTTTCTTT.